The T cell receptor (beta chain) described here comes from a study of OX40 agonist ivuxolimab in advanced cancers. For context, the study as a whole: Ivuxolimab was an agonistic, fully human IgG2 monoclonal antibody directed against OX40 (CD134), a costimulatory receptor. Intravenous ivuxolimab was administered to patients every 2 weeks at six dose levels: 0.01, 0.1, 0.3, 1.5, 3 and 10 mg/kg. Among the 52 dose-escalation patients, about 19 had hepatocellular carcinoma, roughly 15 melanoma, 9 renal cell carcinoma and 9 head and neck cancer. In the dose-escalation cohort, about four fifths of patients were male, and the mean age was around 60 years with a range of 23 to 79. Patients were allowed to have had prior anti-PD-1, anti-PD-L1 or anti-CTLA-4 therapy, and 30% to 40% of the dose-escalation patients had been treated with checkpoint inhibitors. Three dose-escalation patients achieved partial responses, one with hepatocellular carcinoma and two with cutaneous melanoma. The point of sequencing TCRbeta in the periphery was to test whether ivuxolimab changed TCR sequence diversity and drove clonal T-cell expansion. The paper describes the monotherapy dose-escalation part (N = 52 patients) of the phase I trial of ivuxolimab.

For sequencing of the TCRbeta CDR3 region, genomic DNA was extracted from the sorted cells. TCRbeta CDR3 regions were sequenced using the immunoSEQ Assay. This is the immuneACCESS table as TCRdb keeps it, with only in-frame sequences that have V and J called. A part of the clones is gone; compared with another copy, unresolved V genes explain less than half, and the rest is unexplained. The sample yields 15,000 to 20,000 clones; around 83% were counted once. Of the sample, around an eighth falls within the top ten clones. The trial excluded patients who had a history of autoimmune disease or were on systemic immunosuppression. Peripheral blood for TCR sequencing was drawn from every dose cohort at baseline, at cycle 4 day 1 and at cycle 7 day 1. Samples were obtained from an open-label, multicenter, first-in-human phase I dose-escalation trial of ivuxolimab. Adults with locally advanced or metastatic melanoma, renal cell carcinoma, hepatocellular carcinoma or head and neck squamous cell carcinoma were enrolled in the trial. CD4+ and CD8+ T cells were sorted separately from peripheral blood before TCR sequencing.

Points the paper makes about the study in general: After ivuxolimab, expanded clones were on average more numerous among CD8+ T cells than among CD4+ T cells. Low levels of normalized T-cell clonal expansion were also shown by some nonresponding patients. The antigen specificity of the peripheral T cells that underwent clonal expansion was not determined. At doses of 0.1 to 3.0 mg/kg, clonal expansion of both CD4+ and CD8+ blood T cells was observed from baseline to week 6. In the 0.1-3.0 mg/kg groups, partial responders were among the patients with the lowest normalized peripheral clonal expansion, particularly in CD8+ T cells.

Turning to this clone: Its antigen target is currently unknown. Qualities for individual bases were not recorded, and no much larger clone is one base off.

The receptor's source is an adult with an advanced solid tumor such as melanoma, head and neck, liver or kidney cancer. The sample was CD4+ or CD8+ T cells sorted from blood, taken in a trial of the OX40 agonist ivuxolimab.

The CDR3 in this case is CASIDPNRGGGETQYF. The DNA sequence reads TGTGCCAGCATCGATCCTAATAGGGGGGGCGGGGAGACCCAGTACTTC. The receptor chain draws on TRBV11-2 and TRBJ2-5, and the D gene may be TRBD2, 7 bases matching. Via the germline V gene, CDR1 is SGHAT and CDR2 FQNNGV. Spanning cysteine to phenylalanine, the CDR3 consists of 16 amino acids. The kept DNA is CDR3 alone, 48 bases in frame from the first base. Trimming takes 7 bases from V and 5 bases from J, and the germline ends sit 23 bases apart.